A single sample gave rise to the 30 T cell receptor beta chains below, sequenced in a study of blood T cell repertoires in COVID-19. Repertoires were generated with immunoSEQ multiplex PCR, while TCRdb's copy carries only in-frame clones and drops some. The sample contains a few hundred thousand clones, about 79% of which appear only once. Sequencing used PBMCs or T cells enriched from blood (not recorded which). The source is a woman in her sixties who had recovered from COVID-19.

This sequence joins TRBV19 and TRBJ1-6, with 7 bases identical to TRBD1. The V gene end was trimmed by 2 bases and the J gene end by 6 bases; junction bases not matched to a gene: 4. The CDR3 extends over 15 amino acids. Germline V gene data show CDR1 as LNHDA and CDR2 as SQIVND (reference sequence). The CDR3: CASSIRDRSNSPLHF. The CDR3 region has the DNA TGTGCCAGTAGTATAAGGGACAGAAGTAATTCACCCCTCCACTTT.

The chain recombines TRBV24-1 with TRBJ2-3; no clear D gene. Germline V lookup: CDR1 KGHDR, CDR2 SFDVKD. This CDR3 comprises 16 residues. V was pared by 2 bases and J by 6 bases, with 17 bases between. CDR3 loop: CATSDSSGGHVDTQYF. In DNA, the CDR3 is TGTGCCACCAGTGATTCATCGGGTGGCCACGTGGATACGCAGTATTTT.

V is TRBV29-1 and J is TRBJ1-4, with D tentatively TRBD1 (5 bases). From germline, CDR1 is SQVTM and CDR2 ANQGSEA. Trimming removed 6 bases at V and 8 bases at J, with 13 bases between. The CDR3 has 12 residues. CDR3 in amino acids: CSVRDRGEKLFF. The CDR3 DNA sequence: TGCAGCGTCCGCGATAGGGGAGAAAAACTGTTTTTT.

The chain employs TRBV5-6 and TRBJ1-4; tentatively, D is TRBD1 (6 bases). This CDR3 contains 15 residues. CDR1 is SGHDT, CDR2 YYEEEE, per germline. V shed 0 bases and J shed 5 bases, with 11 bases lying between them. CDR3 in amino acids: CASSLVGQMNEKLFF. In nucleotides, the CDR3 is TGTGCCAGCAGCTTGGTCGGACAGATGAATGAAAAACTGTTTTTT. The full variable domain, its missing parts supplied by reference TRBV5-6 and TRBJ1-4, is DAGVTQSPTHLIKTRGQQVTLRCSPKSGHDTVSWYQQALGQGPQFIFQYYEEEERQRGNFPDRFSGHQFPNYSSELNVNALLLGDSALYLCASSLVGQMNEKLFFGSGTQLSVL.

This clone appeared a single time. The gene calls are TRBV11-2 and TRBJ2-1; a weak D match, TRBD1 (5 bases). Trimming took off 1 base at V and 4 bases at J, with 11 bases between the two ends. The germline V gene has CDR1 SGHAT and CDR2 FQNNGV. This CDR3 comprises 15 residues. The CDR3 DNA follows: TGTGCCAGCAGCTTAGTGTCAGGGAAGTACAATGAGCAGTTCTTC. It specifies CASSLVSGKYNEQFF.

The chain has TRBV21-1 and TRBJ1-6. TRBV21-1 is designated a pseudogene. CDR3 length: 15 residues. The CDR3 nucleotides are TGTGCCAGCAGCAAAGTTAGGGACTGGAATTCACCCCTCCACTTT. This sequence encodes CASSKVRDWNSPLHF.

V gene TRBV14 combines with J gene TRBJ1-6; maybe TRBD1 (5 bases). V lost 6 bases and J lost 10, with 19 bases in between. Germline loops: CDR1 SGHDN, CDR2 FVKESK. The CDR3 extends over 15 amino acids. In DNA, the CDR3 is TGTGCCAGCAGACTTAGCCCGGGGGGAGGGTCACCCCTCCACTTT. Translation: CASRLSPGGGSPLHF.

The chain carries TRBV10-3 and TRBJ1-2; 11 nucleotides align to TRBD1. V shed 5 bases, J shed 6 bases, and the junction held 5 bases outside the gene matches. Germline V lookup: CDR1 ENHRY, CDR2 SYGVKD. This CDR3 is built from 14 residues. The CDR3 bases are TGTGCCATCAGTCCCAGGACAGGGGGCCATGGCTACACCTTC. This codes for CAISPRTGGHGYTF.

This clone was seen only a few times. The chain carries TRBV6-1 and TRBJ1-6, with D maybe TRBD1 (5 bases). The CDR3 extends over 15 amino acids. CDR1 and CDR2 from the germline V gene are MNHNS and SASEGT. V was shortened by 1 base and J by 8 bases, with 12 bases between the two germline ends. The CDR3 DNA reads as TGTGCCAGCAGTGAAGGGGGCTCTGGAGATTCACCCCTCCACTTT. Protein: CASSEGGSGDSPLHF.

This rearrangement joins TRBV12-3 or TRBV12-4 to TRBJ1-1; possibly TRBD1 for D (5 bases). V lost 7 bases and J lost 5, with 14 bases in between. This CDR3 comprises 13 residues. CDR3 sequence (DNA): TGTGCCAGCATTCTCACCCGGGGGACTGAAGCTTTCTTT. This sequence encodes CASILTRGTEAFF.

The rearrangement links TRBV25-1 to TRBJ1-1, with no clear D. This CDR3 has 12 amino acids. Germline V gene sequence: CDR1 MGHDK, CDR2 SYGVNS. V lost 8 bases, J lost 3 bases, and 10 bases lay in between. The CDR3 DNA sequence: TGTGCCAGCGGACTTGGGGACACTGAAGCTTTCTTT. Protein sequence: CASGLGDTEAFF.

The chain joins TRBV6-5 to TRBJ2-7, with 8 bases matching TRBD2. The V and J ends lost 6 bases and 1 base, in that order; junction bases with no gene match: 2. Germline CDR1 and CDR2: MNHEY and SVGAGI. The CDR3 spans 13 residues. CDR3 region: CASRTSESYEQYF. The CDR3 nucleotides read TGTGCCAGCAGGACTAGCGAGTCCTACGAGCAGTACTTC.

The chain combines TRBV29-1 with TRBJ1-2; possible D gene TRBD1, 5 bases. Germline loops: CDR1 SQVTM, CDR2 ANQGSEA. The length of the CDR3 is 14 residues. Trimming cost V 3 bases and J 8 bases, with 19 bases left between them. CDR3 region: CSVEAGQGSLGYTF. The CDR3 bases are TGCAGCGTTGAGGCAGGACAAGGATCGCTAGGCTACACCTTC.

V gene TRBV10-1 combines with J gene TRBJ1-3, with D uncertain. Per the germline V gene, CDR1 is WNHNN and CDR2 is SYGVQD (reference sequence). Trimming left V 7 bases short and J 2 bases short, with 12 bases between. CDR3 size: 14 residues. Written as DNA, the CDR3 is TGCGCCAGCAAGGCCGACACAGCTGGAAACACCATATATTTT. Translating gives CASKADTAGNTIYF.

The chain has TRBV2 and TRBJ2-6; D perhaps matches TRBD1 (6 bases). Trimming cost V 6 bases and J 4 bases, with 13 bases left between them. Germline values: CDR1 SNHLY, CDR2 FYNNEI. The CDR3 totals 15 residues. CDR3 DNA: TGTGCCAGCAGATTACAGGGAACGGGGGCCAACGTCCTGACTTTC. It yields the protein CASRLQGTGANVLTF.

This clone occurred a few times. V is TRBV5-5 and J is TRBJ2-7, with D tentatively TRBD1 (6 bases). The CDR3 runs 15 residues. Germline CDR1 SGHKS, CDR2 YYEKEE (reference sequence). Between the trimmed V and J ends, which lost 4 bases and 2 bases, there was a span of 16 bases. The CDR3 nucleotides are TGTGCCAGCAGCGGGGGCCTAGTTGAAACCTACGAGCAGTACTTC. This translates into CASSGGLVETYEQYF.

The chain's CDR3 is CASSQDGGRRTEAFF. Here the CDR3 DNA reads TGCGCCAGCAGCCAAGATGGGGGGAGACGCACTGAAGCTTTCTTT. V is TRBV4-3 and J is TRBJ1-1; tentatively, D is TRBD1 (5 bases). The CDR3 spans 15 residues. V lost 0 bases to trimming and J lost 4 bases, with 12 bases between them. In germline, CDR1 is LGHNA, CDR2 YSLEER.

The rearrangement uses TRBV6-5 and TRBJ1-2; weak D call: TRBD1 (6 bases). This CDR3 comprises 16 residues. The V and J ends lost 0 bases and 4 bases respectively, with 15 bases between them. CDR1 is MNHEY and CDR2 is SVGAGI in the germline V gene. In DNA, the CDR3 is TGTGCCAGCAGTTACTCTGTGGGACAATTAGGCTATGGCTACACCTTC. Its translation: CASSYSVGQLGYGYTF.

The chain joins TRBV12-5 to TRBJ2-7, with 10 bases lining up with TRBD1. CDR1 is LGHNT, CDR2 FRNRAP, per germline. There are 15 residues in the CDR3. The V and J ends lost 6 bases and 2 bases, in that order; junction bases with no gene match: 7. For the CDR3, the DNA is TGTGCTAGTGGAGATGGGACAGGGGACGCCTACGAGCAGTACTTC. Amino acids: CASGDGTGDAYEQYF.

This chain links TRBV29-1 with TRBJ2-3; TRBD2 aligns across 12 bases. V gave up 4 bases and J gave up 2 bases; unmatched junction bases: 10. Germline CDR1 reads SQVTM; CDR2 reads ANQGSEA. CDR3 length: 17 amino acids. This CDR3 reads CSVGRGLAGSVTDTQYF. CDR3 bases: TGCAGCGTTGGAAGGGGACTAGCGGGTTCCGTCACAGATACGCAGTATTTT.

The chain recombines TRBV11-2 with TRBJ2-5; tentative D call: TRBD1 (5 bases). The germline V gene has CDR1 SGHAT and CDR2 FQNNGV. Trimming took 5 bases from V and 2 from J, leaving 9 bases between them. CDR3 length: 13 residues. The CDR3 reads CASSQTGQETQYF. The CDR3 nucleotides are TGTGCCAGCAGCCAAACAGGTCAAGAGACCCAGTACTTC. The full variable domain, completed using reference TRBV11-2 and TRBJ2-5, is EAGVAQSPRYKIIEKRQSVAFWCNPISGHATLYWYQQILGQGPKLLIQFQNNGVVDDSQLPKDRFSAERLKGVDSTLKIQPAKLEDSAVYLCASSQTGQETQYFGPGTRLLVL.

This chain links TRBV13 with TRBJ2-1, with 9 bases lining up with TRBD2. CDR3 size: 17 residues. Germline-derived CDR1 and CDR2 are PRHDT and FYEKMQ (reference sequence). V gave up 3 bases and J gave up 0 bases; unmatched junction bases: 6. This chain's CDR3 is CASSFERGALSYNEQFF. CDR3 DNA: TGTGCCAGCAGCTTCGAGCGGGGGGCCCTCTCCTACAATGAGCAGTTCTTC.

The CDR3 protein is CASSLRLAEISNTYEQYF. CDR3 nucleotide sequence: TGCGCCAGCAGCCTCAGACTAGCGGAAATCTCCAATACCTACGAGCAGTACTTC. This chain links TRBV5-1 with TRBJ2-7; 9 bases fit TRBD2. In germline, CDR1 is SGHRS, CDR2 YFSETQ. The ends lost 4 bases at V and 2 bases at J; junction bases unmatched: 16. The CDR3 covers 18 residues. The full variable domain, completed using reference TRBV5-1 and TRBJ2-7, is KAGVTQTPRYLIKTRGQQVTLSCSPISGHRSVSWYQQTPGQGLQFLFEYFSETQRNKGNFPGRFSGRQFSNSRSEMNVSTLELGDSALYLCASSLRLAEISNTYEQYFGPGTRLTVT.

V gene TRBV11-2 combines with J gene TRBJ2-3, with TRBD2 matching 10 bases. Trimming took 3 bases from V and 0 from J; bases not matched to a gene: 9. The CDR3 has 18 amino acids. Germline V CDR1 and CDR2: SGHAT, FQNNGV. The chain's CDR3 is CASSFPSSGGVSTDTQYF. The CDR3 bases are TGTGCCAGCAGCTTCCCCTCCAGCGGGGGGGTTAGCACAGATACGCAGTATTTT.

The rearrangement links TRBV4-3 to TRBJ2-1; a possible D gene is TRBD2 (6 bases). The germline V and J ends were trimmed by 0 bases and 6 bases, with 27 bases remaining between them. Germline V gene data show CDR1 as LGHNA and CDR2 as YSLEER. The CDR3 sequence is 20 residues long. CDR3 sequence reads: CASSQDLPGFGRLASNEQFF. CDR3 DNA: TGCGCCAGCAGCCAAGATCTACCAGGGTTTGGGAGGTTGGCGTCCAATGAGCAGTTCTTC.

CDR3 region: CATRREFNEKLFF. The CDR3 nucleotides read TGTGCCACCCGCCGGGAATTTAATGAAAAACTGTTTTTT. This chain joins TRBV2 and TRBJ1-4; D uncertain. The CDR3 extends over 13 amino acids. Per the germline V gene, CDR1 is SNHLY and CDR2 is FYNNEI. Trimming removed 10 bases from V and 4 bases from J, with 13 bases in between.

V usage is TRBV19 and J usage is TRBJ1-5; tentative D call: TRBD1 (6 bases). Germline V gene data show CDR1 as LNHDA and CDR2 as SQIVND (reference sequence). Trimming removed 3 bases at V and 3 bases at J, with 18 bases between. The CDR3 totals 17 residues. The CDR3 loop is CASSIGLARGLNQPQHF. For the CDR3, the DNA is TGTGCCAGTAGTATCGGCTTGGCCAGGGGCCTCAATCAGCCCCAGCATTTT.

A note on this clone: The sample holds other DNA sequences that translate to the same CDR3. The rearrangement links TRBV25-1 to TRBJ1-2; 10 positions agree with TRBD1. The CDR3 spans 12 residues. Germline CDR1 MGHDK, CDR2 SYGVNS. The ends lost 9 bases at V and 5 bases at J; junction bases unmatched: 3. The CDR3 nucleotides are TGTGCCAGTTCGGACAGGGGGTATGGCTACACCTTC. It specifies CASSDRGYGYTF.

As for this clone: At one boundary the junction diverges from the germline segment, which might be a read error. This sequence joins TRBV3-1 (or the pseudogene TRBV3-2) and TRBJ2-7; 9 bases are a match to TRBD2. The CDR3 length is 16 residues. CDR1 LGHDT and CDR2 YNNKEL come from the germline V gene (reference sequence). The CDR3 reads CASSQGLGGRAYEQYF. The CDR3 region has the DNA TGTGCCAGCAGCCAAGGCTTGGGCGGGAGGGCCTATGAGCAGTACTTC.

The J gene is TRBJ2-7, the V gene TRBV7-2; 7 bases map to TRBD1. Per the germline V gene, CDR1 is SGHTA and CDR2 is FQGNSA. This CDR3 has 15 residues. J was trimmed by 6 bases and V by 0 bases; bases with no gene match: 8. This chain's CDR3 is CASSLASDRVGEQYF. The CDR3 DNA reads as TGTGCCAGCAGCTTAGCGTCAGACAGGGTGGGCGAGCAGTACTTC.